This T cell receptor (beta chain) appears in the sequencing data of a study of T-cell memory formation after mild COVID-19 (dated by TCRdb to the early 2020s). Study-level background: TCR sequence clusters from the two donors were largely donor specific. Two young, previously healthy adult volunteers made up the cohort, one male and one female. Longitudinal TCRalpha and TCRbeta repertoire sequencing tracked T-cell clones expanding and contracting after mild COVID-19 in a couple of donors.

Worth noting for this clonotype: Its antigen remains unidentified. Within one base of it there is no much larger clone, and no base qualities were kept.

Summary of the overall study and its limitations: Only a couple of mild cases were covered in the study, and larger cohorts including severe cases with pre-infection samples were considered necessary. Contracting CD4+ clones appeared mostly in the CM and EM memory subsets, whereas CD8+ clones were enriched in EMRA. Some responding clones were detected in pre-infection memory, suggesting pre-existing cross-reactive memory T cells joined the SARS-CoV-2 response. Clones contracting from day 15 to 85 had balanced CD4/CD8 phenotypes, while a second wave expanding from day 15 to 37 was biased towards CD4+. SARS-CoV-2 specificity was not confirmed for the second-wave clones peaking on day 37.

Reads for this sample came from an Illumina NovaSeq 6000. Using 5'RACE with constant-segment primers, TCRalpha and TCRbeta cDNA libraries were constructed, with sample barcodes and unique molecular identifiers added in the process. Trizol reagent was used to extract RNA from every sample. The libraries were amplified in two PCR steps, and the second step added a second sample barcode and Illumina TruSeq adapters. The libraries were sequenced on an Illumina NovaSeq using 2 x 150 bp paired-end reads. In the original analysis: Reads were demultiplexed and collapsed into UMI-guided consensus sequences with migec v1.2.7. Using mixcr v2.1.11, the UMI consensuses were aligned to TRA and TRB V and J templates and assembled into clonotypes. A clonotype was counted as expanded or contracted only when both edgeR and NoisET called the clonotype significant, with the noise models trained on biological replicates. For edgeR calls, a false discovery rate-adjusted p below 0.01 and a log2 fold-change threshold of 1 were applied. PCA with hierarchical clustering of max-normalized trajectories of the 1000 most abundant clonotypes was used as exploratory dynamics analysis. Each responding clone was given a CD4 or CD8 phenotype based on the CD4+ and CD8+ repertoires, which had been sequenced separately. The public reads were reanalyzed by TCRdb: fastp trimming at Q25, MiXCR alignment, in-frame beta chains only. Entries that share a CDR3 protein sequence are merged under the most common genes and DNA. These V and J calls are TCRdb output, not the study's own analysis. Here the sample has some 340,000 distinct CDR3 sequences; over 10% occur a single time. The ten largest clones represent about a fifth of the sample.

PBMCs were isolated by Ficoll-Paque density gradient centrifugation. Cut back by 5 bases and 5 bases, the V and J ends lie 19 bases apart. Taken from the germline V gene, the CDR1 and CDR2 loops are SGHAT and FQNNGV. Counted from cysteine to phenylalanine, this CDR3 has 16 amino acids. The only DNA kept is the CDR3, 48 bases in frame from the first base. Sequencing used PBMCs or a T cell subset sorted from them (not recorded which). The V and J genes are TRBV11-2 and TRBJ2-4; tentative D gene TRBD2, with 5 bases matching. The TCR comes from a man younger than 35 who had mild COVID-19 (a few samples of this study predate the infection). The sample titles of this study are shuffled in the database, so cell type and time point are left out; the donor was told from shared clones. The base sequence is TGTGCCAGCAGCCCCCGACGGGATCCCGCTGAAAACATTCAGTACTTC. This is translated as CASSPRRDPAENIQYF.